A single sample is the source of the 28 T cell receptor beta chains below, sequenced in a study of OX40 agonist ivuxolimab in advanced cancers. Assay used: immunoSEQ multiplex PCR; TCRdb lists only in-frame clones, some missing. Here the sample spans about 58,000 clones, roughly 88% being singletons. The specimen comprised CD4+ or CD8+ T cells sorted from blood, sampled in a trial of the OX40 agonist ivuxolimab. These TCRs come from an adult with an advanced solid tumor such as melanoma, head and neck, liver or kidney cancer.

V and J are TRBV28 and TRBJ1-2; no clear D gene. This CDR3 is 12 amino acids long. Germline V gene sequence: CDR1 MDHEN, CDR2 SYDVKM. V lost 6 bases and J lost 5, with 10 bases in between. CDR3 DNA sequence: TGTGCCAGCAGGTCAGGAGAGTATGGCTACACCTTC. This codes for CASRSGEYGYTF.

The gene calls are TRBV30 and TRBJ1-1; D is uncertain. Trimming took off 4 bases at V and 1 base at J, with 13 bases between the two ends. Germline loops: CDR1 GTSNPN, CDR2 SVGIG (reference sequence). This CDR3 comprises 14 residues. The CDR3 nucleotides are TGTGCCTGGACGCGGGGATCGGGGAACACTGAAGCTTTCTTT. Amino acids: CAWTRGSGNTEAFF.

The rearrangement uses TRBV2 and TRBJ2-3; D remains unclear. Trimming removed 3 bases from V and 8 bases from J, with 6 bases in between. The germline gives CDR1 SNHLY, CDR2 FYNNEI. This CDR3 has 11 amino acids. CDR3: CASSDPVTQYF. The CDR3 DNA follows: TGTGCCAGCAGTGACCCCGTTACGCAGTATTTT.

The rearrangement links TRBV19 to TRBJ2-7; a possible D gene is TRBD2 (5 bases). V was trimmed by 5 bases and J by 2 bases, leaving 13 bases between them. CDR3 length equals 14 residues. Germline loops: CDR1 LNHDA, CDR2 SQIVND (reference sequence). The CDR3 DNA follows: TGTGCCAGTAGTCAACCGGGATCCACCTACGAGCAGTACTTC. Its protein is CASSQPGSTYEQYF.

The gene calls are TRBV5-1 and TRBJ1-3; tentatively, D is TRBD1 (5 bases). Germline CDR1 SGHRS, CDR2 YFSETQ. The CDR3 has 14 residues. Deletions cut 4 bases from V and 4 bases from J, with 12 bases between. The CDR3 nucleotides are TGCGCCAGCAGCCCCGGGACGGGGGGAAACACCATATATTTT. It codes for CASSPGTGGNTIYF. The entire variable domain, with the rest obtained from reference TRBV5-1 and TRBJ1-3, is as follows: KAGVTQTPRYLIKTRGQQVTLSCSPISGHRSVSWYQQTPGQGLQFLFEYFSETQRNKGNFPGRFSGRQFSNSRSEMNVSTLELGDSALYLCASSPGTGGNTIYFGEGSWLTVV.

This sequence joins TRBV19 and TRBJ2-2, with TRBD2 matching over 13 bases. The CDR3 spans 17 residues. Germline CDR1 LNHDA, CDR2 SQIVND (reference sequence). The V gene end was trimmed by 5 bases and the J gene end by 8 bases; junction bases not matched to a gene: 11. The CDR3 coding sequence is TGTGCCAGTAGTCGACAAACCGGACTAGCGGGAGCTGGGGAGCTGTTTTTT. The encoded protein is CASSRQTGLAGAGELFF.

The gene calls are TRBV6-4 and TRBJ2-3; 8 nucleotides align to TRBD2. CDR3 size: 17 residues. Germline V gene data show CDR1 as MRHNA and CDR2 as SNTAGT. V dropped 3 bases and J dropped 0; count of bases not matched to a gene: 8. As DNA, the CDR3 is TGTGCCAGCAGTGAACTAGCGGAGAAGCCTAGCACAGATACGCAGTATTTT. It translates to CASSELAEKPSTDTQYF.

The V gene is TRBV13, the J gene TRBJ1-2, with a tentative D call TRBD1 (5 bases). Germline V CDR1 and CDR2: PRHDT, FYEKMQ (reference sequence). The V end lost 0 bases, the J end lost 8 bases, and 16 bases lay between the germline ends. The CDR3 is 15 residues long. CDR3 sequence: CASSLGPRQSRGYTF. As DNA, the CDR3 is TGTGCCAGCAGCTTAGGCCCCCGACAGTCTAGGGGCTACACCTTC. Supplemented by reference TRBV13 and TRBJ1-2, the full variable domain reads AAGVIQSPRHLIKEKRETATLKCYPIPRHDTVYWYQQGPGQDPQFLISFYEKMQSDKGSIPDRFSAQQFSDYHSELNMSSLELGDSALYFCASSLGPRQSRGYTFGSGTRLTVV.

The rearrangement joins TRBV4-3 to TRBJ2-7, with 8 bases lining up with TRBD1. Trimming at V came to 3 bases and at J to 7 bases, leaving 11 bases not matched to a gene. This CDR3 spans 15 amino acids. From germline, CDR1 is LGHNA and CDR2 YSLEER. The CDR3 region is CASSHSRQGRGEQYF. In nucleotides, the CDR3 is TGCGCCAGCAGCCACTCCAGACAGGGGCGAGGAGAGCAGTACTTC.

CDR3: CASSLGMGTDTQYF. Written as DNA, the CDR3 is TGCGCCAGCAGCTTGGGGATGGGCACAGATACGCAGTATTTT. The chain links TRBV5-1 to TRBJ2-3; D gene unclear. The CDR3 consists of 14 residues. Trimming left V 0 bases short and J 1 base short, with 6 bases between. Germline V lookup: CDR1 SGHRS, CDR2 YFSETQ.

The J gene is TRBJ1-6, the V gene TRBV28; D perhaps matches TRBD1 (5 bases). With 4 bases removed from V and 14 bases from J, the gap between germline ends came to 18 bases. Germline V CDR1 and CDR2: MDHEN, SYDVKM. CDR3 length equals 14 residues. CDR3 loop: CASSSVGGLKALHF. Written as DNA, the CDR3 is TGTGCCAGCAGTTCGGTTGGGGGTTTAAAGGCCCTCCACTTT.

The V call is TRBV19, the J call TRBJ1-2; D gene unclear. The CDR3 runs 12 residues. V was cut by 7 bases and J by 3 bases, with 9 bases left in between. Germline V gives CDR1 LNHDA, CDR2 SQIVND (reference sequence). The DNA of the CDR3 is TGTGCCAGTACCCCGGCAGACTATGGCTACACCTTC. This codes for CASTPADYGYTF.

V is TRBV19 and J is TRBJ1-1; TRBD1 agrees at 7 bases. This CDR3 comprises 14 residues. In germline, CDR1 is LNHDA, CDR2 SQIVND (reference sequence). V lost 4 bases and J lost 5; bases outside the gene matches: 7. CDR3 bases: TGTGCCAGTAGTAGAGAGGGGGCGGGGACTGAAGCTTTCTTT. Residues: CASSREGAGTEAFF.

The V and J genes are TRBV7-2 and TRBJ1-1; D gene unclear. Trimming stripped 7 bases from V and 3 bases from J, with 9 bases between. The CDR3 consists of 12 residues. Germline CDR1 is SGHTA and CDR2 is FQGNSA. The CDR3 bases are TGTGCCAGCAACCCCTGGGACACTGAAGCTTTCTTT. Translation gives CASNPWDTEAFF.

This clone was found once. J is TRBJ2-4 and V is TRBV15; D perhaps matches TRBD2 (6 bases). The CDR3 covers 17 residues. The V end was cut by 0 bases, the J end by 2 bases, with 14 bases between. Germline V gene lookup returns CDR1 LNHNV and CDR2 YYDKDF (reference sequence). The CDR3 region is CATSREARGGTKNIQYF. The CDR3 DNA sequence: TGTGCCACCAGCAGAGAGGCGCGGGGTGGAACCAAAAACATTCAGTACTTC.

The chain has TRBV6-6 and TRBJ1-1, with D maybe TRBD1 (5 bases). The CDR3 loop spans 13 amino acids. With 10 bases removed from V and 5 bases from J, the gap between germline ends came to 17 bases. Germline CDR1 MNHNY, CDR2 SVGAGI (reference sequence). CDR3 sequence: CATGLMGGTEAFF. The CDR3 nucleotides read TGTGCCACCGGTCTTATGGGGGGGACTGAAGCTTTCTTT.

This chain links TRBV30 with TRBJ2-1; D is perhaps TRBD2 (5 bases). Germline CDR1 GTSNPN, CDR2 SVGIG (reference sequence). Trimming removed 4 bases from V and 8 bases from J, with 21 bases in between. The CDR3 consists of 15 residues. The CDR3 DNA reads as TGTGCCTGGACCCTTGGAGGTTCAATTCCACATGAGCAGTTCTTC. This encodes CAWTLGGSIPHEQFF.

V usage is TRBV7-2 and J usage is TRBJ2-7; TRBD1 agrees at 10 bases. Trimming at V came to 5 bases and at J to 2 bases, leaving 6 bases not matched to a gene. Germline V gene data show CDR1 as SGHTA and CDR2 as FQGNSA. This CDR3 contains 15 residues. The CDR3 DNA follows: TGTGCCAGCAGCCCCCCCGGGACAGGGGCCTACGAGCAGTACTTC. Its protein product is CASSPPGTGAYEQYF.

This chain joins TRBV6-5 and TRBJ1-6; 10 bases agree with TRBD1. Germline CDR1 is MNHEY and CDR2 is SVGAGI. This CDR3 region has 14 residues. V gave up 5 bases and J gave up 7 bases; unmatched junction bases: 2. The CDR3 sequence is CASSLGQGNSPLHF. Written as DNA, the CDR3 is TGTGCCAGCAGTCTGGGACAGGGGAATTCACCCCTCCACTTT.

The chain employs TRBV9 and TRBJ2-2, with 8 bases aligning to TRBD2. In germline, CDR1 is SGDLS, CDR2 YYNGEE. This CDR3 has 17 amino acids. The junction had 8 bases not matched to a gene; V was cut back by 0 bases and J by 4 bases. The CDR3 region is CASSVATAGVGTGELFF. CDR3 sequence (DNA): TGTGCCAGCAGCGTAGCTACAGCGGGAGTCGGCACCGGGGAGCTGTTTTTT.

The CDR3 DNA reads as TGTGCCAGCAGCTTGGGACAGGGAGGTAGAGAAAAACTGTTTTTT. It yields the protein CASSLGQGGREKLFF. V is TRBV5-6 and J is TRBJ1-4, with TRBD1 matching over 7 bases. Germline-derived CDR1 and CDR2 are SGHDT and YYEEEE. This CDR3 comprises 15 residues. The J segment lost 8 bases and the V segment lost 0 bases, leaving 7 bases of the junction unmatched.

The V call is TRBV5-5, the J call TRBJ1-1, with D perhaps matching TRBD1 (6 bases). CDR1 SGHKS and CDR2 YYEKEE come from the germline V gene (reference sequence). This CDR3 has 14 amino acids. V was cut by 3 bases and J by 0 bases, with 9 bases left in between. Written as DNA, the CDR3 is TGTGCCAGCAGCTCCCGGACAGTGAACACTGAAGCTTTCTTT. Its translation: CASSSRTVNTEAFF.

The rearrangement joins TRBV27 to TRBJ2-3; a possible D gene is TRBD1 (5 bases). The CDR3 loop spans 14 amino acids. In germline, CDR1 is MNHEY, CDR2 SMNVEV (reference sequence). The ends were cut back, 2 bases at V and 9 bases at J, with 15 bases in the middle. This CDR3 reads CASSLVGPQGTQYF. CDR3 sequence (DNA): TGTGCCAGCAGTTTAGTGGGGCCCCAGGGCACGCAGTATTTT.

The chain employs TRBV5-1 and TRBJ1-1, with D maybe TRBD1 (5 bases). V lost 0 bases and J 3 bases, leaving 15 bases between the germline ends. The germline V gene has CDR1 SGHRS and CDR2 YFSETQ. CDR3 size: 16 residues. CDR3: CASSLGQGLGDTEAFF. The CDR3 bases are TGCGCCAGCAGCTTGGGTCAGGGCTTAGGGGACACTGAAGCTTTCTTT.

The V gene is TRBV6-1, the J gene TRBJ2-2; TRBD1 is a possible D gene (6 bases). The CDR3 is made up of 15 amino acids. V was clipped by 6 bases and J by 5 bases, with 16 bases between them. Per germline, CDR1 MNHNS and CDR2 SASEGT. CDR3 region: CASSGRDIGTGELFF. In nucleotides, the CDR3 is TGTGCCAGCAGCGGAAGGGACATAGGAACCGGGGAGCTGTTTTTT.

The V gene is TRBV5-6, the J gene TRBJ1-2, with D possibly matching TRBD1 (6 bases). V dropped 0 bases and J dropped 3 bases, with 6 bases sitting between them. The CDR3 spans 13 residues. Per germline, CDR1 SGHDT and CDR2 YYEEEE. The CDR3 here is CASSLAGDYGYTF. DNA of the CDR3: TGTGCCAGCAGCTTGGCAGGGGACTATGGCTACACCTTC.

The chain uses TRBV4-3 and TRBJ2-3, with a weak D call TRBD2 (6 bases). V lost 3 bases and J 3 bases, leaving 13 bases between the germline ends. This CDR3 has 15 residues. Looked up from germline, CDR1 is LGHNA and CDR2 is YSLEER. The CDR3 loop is CASSQGGSGTDTQYF. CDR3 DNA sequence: TGCGCCAGCAGCCAGGGAGGATCCGGAACAGATACGCAGTATTTT.

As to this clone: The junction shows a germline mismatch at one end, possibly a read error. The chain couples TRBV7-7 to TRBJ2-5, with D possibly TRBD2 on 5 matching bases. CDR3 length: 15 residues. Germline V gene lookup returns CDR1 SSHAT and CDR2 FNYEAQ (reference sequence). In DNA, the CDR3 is TGTGCTAGCAGCCACACTGCGAGCGGCCAAGAGACCCAGTACTTC. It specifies CASSHTASGQETQYF.